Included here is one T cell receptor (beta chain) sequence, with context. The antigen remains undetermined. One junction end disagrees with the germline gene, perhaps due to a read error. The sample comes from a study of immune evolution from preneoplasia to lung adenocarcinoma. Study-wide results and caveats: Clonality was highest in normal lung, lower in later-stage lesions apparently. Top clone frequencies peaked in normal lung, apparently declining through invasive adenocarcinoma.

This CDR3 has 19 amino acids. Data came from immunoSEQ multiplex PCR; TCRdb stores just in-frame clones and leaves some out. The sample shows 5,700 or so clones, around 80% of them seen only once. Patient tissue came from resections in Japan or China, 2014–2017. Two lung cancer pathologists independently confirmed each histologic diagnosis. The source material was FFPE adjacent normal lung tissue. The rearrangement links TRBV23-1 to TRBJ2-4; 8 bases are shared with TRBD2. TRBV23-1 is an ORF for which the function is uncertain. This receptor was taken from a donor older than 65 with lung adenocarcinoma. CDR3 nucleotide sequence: TGCGCCAGCACTCAACGGCCTAGCGGGCACCAACTAGCCAAAAACATTCAGTACTTC. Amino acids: CASTQRPSGHQLAKNIQYF.